This T cell receptor (beta chain) was identified during a study of blood T cell repertoires in COVID-19. Overall study context: The study drew acute and convalescent COVID-19 samples from the United States, Italy and Spain. In each case, the material was cDNA or gDNA derived from T cells, B-cell-depleted T cells, or PBMCs.

Per the original data handling: Nucleated cell counts were estimated from reference gene primer amplification. TCRdb's copy holds only in-frame clones and misses some; the assay was immunoSEQ multiplex PCR. From that table come the V and J calls and clone size; the DNA was used to work out D and trimming. The table shows around 250,000 clones, with about nine tenths occurring only once. Sample: PBMCs or T cells enriched from blood (not recorded which). This sequence was found in a human donor in a cohort exposed to, infected with or recovered from COVID-19 (not recorded which). The donor label of this sample is uncertain.

CDR3 protein: CSVRDSNYGYTF. The CDR3 DNA reads as TGCAGCGTGAGGGACAGCAACTATGGCTACACCTTC. J is TRBJ1-2 and V is TRBV29-1; TRBD1 matches at 7 bases. The CDR3 is 12 residues long. V shed 6 bases and J 2 bases; nucleotides not matched to a gene: 3. Germline V gene data show CDR1 as SQVTM and CDR2 as ANQGSEA.